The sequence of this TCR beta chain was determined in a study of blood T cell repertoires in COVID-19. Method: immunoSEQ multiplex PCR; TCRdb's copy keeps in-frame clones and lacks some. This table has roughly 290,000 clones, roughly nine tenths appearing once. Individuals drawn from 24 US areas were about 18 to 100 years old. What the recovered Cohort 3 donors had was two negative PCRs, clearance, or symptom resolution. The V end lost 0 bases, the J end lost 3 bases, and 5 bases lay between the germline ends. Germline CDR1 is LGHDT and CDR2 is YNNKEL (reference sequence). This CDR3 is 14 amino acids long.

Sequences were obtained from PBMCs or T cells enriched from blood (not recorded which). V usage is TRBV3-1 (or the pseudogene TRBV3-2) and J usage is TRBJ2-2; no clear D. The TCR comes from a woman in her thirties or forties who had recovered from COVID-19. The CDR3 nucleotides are TGTGCCAGCAGCCAAGAGTCTTACACCGGGGAGCTGTTTTTT. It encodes CASSQESYTGELFF.